This entry features one TCR beta chain sequence. What it recognizes is unknown. This specimen comes from a study of shared clonotypes between healthy human individuals. Whole-study context: Plates per donor: three CD4 naive, three CD4 memory, two CD8 naive, one CD8 memory. Study-level findings and limits: Unshared clonotypes carried lower generation probabilities than those common to all four donors.

Trimming left V 0 bases short and J 0 bases short, with 10 bases between. The germline V gene encodes CDR1 SGHNT and CDR2 YYREEE (reference sequence). This CDR3 spans 16 amino acids. The assay was run at deep level. Replicate PCRs for sorted subsets used 200 ng DNA; this equaled tens of thousands of T cell genomes. Libraries were prepared by immunoSEQ multiplex PCR; TCRdb keeps only in-frame clonotypes and omits some of them. The sample has hundreds of thousands of clones; 90% to 96% are singletons. The clonotype originates from a woman aged 30 to 39 in good health. The sequencing sample was made of naive CD4+ T cells sorted from blood. The subset here: CD45RA+ positively selected. The rearrangement uses TRBV5-4 and TRBJ1-3; D call uncertain. The CDR3 is CASSLDLGLSGNTIYF. Here the CDR3 DNA reads TGTGCCAGCAGCTTGGACCTCGGGCTCTCTGGAAACACCATATATTTT.